Described below is a single TCR beta chain sequence and its context. This sample is drawn from a study of T cell changes during pregnancy in multiple sclerosis. Profiling relied on immunoSEQ multiplex PCR, and the TCRdb table lists in-frame clones only, not all of them. In the table there are tens of thousands of clones, about nine tenths of which are singletons. After removal of 3 bases from V and 2 bases from J, the junction contained 10 bases not matched to a gene. Looked up from germline, CDR1 is MGHRA and CDR2 is YSYEKL. The CDR3 consists of 17 residues. This TCR derives from a female donor with multiple sclerosis, enrolled in a pregnancy study. The chain uses TRBV4-1 and TRBJ2-5, with TRBD1 matching 9 bases. The sample was peripheral blood, taken in the third trimester of pregnancy. The CDR3 DNA sequence: TGCGCCAGCAGCCATGTCCTTAGGACAGGGGTACAAGAGACCCAGTACTTC. Residues: CASSHVLRTGVQETQYF.